A single sample gave rise to the 9 T cell receptor beta chains below, sequenced in a study of blood T cell repertoires in COVID-19. Sequenced by immunoSEQ multiplex PCR; TCRdb stores in-frame clones only, minus some. The sample shows roughly 280,000 clones, more than 85% of them seen only once. Sequenced material: peripheral blood. These receptors all stem from a man in his late teens or twenties with active or convalescent COVID-19.

The chain carries TRBV9 and TRBJ2-3; 12 bases are a match to TRBD2. J lost 1 base, V lost 4 bases, and 4 bases had no gene match. There are 16 residues in the CDR3. Germline-derived CDR1 and CDR2 are SGDLS and YYNGEE. CDR3 amino acids: CASSIPSGGGTDTQYF. DNA for the CDR3: TGTGCCAGCAGCATCCCTAGCGGGGGGGGCACAGATACGCAGTATTTT. The complete variable domain, with remaining parts taken from reference TRBV9 and TRBJ2-3, reads DSGVTQTPKHLITATGQRVTLRCSPRSGDLSVYWYQQSLDQGLQFLIQYYNGEERAKGNILERFSAQQFPDLHSELNLSSLELGDSALYFCASSIPSGGGTDTQYFGPGTRLTVL.

The chain is built from TRBV2 and TRBJ1-2; TRBD1 matches 8 bases. The CDR3 extends over 13 amino acids. V gave up 5 bases and J gave up 7 bases; unmatched junction bases: 6. Germline CDR1 reads SNHLY; CDR2 reads FYNNEI. The CDR3 spells CASSTLTGGGYTF. The CDR3, as DNA: TGTGCCAGCAGTACCCTTACAGGGGGTGGCTACACCTTC. Using reference TRBV2 and TRBJ1-2 for the parts outside the CDR3, the full variable domain is EPEVTQTPSHQVTQMGQEVILRCVPISNHLYFYWYRQILGQKVEFLVSFYNNEISEKSEIFDDQFSVERPDGSNFTLKIRSTKLEDSAMYFCASSTLTGGGYTFGSGTRLTVV.

This clone is a singleton in its sample. Sequence at one end of the junction differs from germline and may be a read error. This chain uses TRBV4-1 with TRBJ1-1, with a tentative D call TRBD1 (5 bases). From germline, CDR1 is MGHRA and CDR2 YSYEKL. The CDR3 consists of 16 residues. Written as DNA, the CDR3 is TGCGCCAGCAGCCCTGTGGAGGGACGGACCAACAATGAAGCTTTCTTT. Its translation is CASSPVEGRTNNEAFF.

V and J are TRBV5-1 and TRBJ2-5; a possible D gene is TRBD2 (5 bases). The CDR3 is made up of 15 amino acids. V was pared by 4 bases and J by 3 bases, with 16 bases between. Per the germline V gene, CDR1 is SGHRS and CDR2 is YFSETQ. CDR3 amino acids: CASSLTPGNKETQYF. The CDR3 bases are TGCGCCAGCAGCCTGACCCCGGGGAACAAAGAGACCCAGTACTTC.

The chain links TRBV5-5 to TRBJ1-5; 7 bases map to TRBD1. The CDR3 runs 14 residues. J was trimmed by 3 bases and V by 4 bases; bases with no gene match: 4. Per the germline V gene, CDR1 is SGHKS and CDR2 is YYEKEE (reference sequence). The CDR3 loop is CASSLDRINQPQHF. CDR3 nucleotide sequence: TGTGCCAGCAGCCTGGACAGGATCAATCAGCCCCAGCATTTT.

The chain has TRBV11-2 and TRBJ1-3; D is uncertain. The length of the CDR3 is 17 residues. Germline lookup yields CDR1 SGHAT and CDR2 FQNNGV. V was cut by 5 bases and J by 4 bases, with 21 bases left in between. DNA of the CDR3: TGTGCCAGCAGCCCCGGGGTCCCTTCAAGGTACGGAAACACCATATATTTT. Translated, it gives CASSPGVPSRYGNTIYF.

The J gene is TRBJ2-1, the V gene TRBV5-1, with 7 bases matching TRBD1. V lost 6 bases, J lost 5 bases, and 5 bases stayed unmatched. The CDR3 spans 13 residues. Germline V lookup: CDR1 SGHRS, CDR2 YFSETQ. The DNA of the CDR3 is TGCGCCAGCATCGGGACAGAGAACAATGAGCAGTTCTTC. Translated: CASIGTENNEQFF.

The chain uses TRBV6-1 and TRBJ2-2; 7 bases map to TRBD1. V dropped 3 bases and J dropped 8; count of bases not matched to a gene: 12. In germline, CDR1 is MNHNS, CDR2 SASEGT. This CDR3 comprises 16 residues. In DNA form, the CDR3 reads TGTGCCAGCAGTGACCCGGGACAGATCCTTATGGGGGAGCTGTTTTTT. Amino acids: CASSDPGQILMGELFF.

This clone has a handful of counts. The V call is TRBV19, the J call TRBJ1-1, with 10 bases fitting TRBD1. The CDR3 is 15 amino acids. The V and J ends lost 7 bases and 7 bases, in that order; junction bases with no gene match: 12. Germline lookup yields CDR1 LNHDA and CDR2 SQIVND (reference sequence). CDR3 nucleotides: TGTGCCAGTATTCGGGACAGGGGTATTACGGATGAAGCTTTCTTT. Protein product: CASIRDRGITDEAFF. Full variable domain (rest looked up from reference TRBV19 and TRBJ1-1): DGGITQSPKYLFRKEGQNVTLSCEQNLNHDAMYWYRQDPGQGLRLIYYSQIVNDFQKGDIAEGYSVSREKKESFPLTVTSAQKNPTAFYLCASIRDRGITDEAFFGQGTRLTVV.